A selection of T cell receptor beta chains follows, all from one sample in a study of T cell responses to AZD1222 COVID-19 vaccine. This table comes from immunoSEQ multiplex PCR, and its TCRdb copy is limited to in-frame clones, with some not included. Here the sample spans approximately 130,000 clones, approximately 90% being singletons. The sequenced sample was peripheral blood, obtained 28 days after the second dose of the MenACWY control vaccine. All receptors derive from an adult who received the MenACWY meningococcal vaccine as a control. Both conserved end residues are part of each CDR3. Each record gives: CDR3 DNA, CDR3 protein, D gene, clone size, V gene, J gene. The D gene is left open where the match is weak. Part of the rows lack a size; the others show once, few, many or a class for expanded clones.

DNA: TGTGCCAGCAGCTTCGTAGCGTCGAACACCGGGGAGCTGTTTTTT
CDR3: CASSFVASNTGELFF
D: .
size: .
V: TRBV7-6
J: TRBJ2-2

DNA: TGTGCCAGCAGCAAATCGTCCAGGCGCTATGGCTACACCTTC
CDR3: CASSKSSRRYGYTF
D: .
size: .
V: TRBV21-1
J: TRBJ1-2

DNA: TGTGCCAGCAGTTCTTGGTACGAGCAGTACTTC
CDR3: CASSSWYEQYF
D: .
size: few
V: TRBV28
J: TRBJ2-7

DNA: TGTGCCACCAGCAGAGACCCAGCGGGGACCTTCTACGAGCAGTACTTC
CDR3: CATSRDPAGTFYEQYF
D: TRBD2
size: .
V: TRBV15
J: TRBJ2-7

DNA: TGTGCCAGCAGCTTGGTGCTGATTGGCTACACCTTC
CDR3: CASSLVLIGYTF
D: .
size: once
V: TRBV5-5
J: TRBJ1-2

DNA: TGTGCCAGCAGCCCGGCAGGCGGGACTATTACCAATGAGCAGTTCTTC
CDR3: CASSPAGGTITNEQFF
D: TRBD2
size: .
V: TRBV7-9
J: TRBJ2-1

DNA: TGTGCCAGCAATCTAGCGGGAGAGGGAGATACGCAGTATTTT
CDR3: CASNLAGEGDTQYF
D: TRBD2
size: .
V: TRBV28
J: TRBJ2-3

DNA: TGCGCCAGCAGTGAGTCCCAGGGGTTCACAGATACGCAGTATTTT
CDR3: CASSESQGFTDTQYF
D: .
size: .
V: TRBV10-1
J: TRBJ2-3

DNA: TGTGCCAGCAGCTTAACAGTCTTCTACGAGCAGTACTTC
CDR3: CASSLTVFYEQYF
D: .
size: .
V: TRBV7-8
J: TRBJ2-7

DNA: TGTGCCAGCTACAAGCCCGGGACGCTCCATAACTATGGCTACACCTTC
CDR3: CASYKPGTLHNYGYTF
D: .
size: once
V: TRBV7-9
J: TRBJ1-2

DNA: TGTGCCAGCAGCTTGCGCCCTAGCGGGAGTACAGATACGCAGTATTTT
CDR3: CASSLRPSGSTDTQYF
D: TRBD2
size: .
V: TRBV7-7
J: TRBJ2-3

DNA: TGTGCCAGTAGTCGGGTCTCGTCACTGGCCGGGGCCAACGTCCTGACTTTC
CDR3: CASSRVSSLAGANVLTF
D: .
size: .
V: TRBV19
J: TRBJ2-6

DNA: TGTGCCAGCAGTGACACAGGGCTCTATGGCTACACCTTC
CDR3: CASSDTGLYGYTF
D: .
size: few
V: TRBV2
J: TRBJ1-2

DNA: TGTGCCAGCAGCGTCAACAGGGGGCTAGGCTATAATTCACCCCTCCACTTT
CDR3: CASSVNRGLGYNSPLHF
D: TRBD1
size: .
V: TRBV5-8
J: TRBJ1-6

DNA: TGTGCCAGCAGTTTAGTAGAAGGGCTAGCGGGCGGAACCGGGGAGCTGTTTTTT
CDR3: CASSLVEGLAGGTGELFF
D: TRBD2
size: .
V: TRBV28
J: TRBJ2-2

DNA: TGTGCCAGCCTCAAATCTACAGGGGGCACAGATACGCAGTATTTT
CDR3: CASLKSTGGTDTQYF
D: TRBD1
size: .
V: TRBV18
J: TRBJ2-3

DNA: TGTGCCAGCAGCAACAGATATCCGGACTATGGCTACACCTTC
CDR3: CASSNRYPDYGYTF
D: .
size: .
V: TRBV5-5
J: TRBJ1-2

DNA: TGTGCCAGCAGCTACATCCTACAGGGTGGAATTGATGGCTACACCTTC
CDR3: CASSYILQGGIDGYTF
D: .
size: once
V: TRBV7-8
J: TRBJ1-2

DNA: TGTGCCAGCAGTTTGGGTGGGACTAGCGGGGGGAACACAGATACGCAGTATTTT
CDR3: CASSLGGTSGGNTDTQYF
D: TRBD2
size: few
V: TRBV28
J: TRBJ2-3

DNA: TGTGCCAGCAGCTTAACGACCGAATATCAGCCCCAGCATTTT
CDR3: CASSLTTEYQPQHF
D: .
size: .
V: TRBV7-2
J: TRBJ1-5

DNA: TGTGCCAGCAGTTTGCGGAGGCCGTCGCTGACCCAGTACTTC
CDR3: CASSLRRPSLTQYF
D: .
size: .
V: TRBV27
J: TRBJ2-5

DNA: TGTGCCAGCAGCGTAGGGGCTAGCGGCCAAGAGACCCAGTACTTC
CDR3: CASSVGASGQETQYF
D: TRBD2
size: once
V: TRBV9
J: TRBJ2-5

DNA: TGTGCCAGCACCGCCTTTAGCGGGAGTCGGAATGAGCAGTTCTTC
CDR3: CASTAFSGSRNEQFF
D: TRBD2
size: .
V: TRBV28
J: TRBJ2-1

DNA: TGTGCCAGCAGTTATGGAACTGAAGCTTTCTTT
CDR3: CASSYGTEAFF
D: .
size: .
V: TRBV6-5
J: TRBJ1-1

DNA: TGTGCCAGCACACAGGCCAACCTCTACGAGCAGTACTTC
CDR3: CASTQANLYEQYF
D: .
size: .
V: TRBV6-5
J: TRBJ2-7

DNA: TGTGCCAGCAGTTTATCACAGGGGGCCCACAATGAGCAGTTCTTC
CDR3: CASSLSQGAHNEQFF
D: TRBD1
size: once
V: TRBV28
J: TRBJ2-1

DNA: TGTGCCAGCAGCTGGTGGACTAGCGGATCCTACAATGAGCAGTTCTTC
CDR3: CASSWWTSGSYNEQFF
D: TRBD2
size: .
V: TRBV5-8
J: TRBJ2-1

DNA: TGTGCCAGCAGCTGGGGACCGGCCTACAATGAGCAGTTCTTC
CDR3: CASSWGPAYNEQFF
D: .
size: .
V: TRBV5-4
J: TRBJ2-1

DNA: TGTGCCAGCTCACCACGGCAGGAGATCTATGGCTACACCTTC
CDR3: CASSPRQEIYGYTF
D: .
size: .
V: TRBV18
J: TRBJ1-2

DNA: TGTGCCAGCAGCTTAGAACTAGCGGGGGCAATTAATACCCAGTACTTC
CDR3: CASSLELAGAINTQYF
D: TRBD2
size: .
V: TRBV11-2
J: TRBJ2-5

DNA: TGTGCCAGCATCGTCAGCCGTGCAACTAATGAAAAACTGTTTTTT
CDR3: CASIVSRATNEKLFF
D: .
size: .
V: TRBV2
J: TRBJ1-4

DNA: TGCGCCAGCAGCCACGGGACGGCCGCACCAGATACGCAGTATTTT
CDR3: CASSHGTAAPDTQYF
D: .
size: .
V: TRBV5-1
J: TRBJ2-3

DNA: TGTGCCACCAGCAGGGTTTCTGGGGGCAGACGGAACACCATATATTTT
CDR3: CATSRVSGGRRNTIYF
D: .
size: .
V: TRBV15
J: TRBJ1-3

DNA: TGTGCCAGCAGCTTGGGGGGGACAGGGGGCTCTGGAAACACCATATATTTT
CDR3: CASSLGGTGGSGNTIYF
D: TRBD1
size: .
V: TRBV5-4
J: TRBJ1-3

DNA: TGTGCCAGCAGCTCTCACAGGACGAACACTGAAGCTTTCTTT
CDR3: CASSSHRTNTEAFF
D: .
size: .
V: TRBV7-8
J: TRBJ1-1